This T cell receptor beta chain was sequenced for a study of early T cells in non-severe SARS-CoV-2 infection. Study as a whole: Sequencing was performed on bulk RNA from unsorted whole blood, leaving chains unpaired.

Individual cDNA molecules received unique molecular identifiers. TCRdb redid the calling of the 5' RACE reads with MiXCR, one entry per CDR3 protein. Of fewer than 40,000 distinct CDR3 sequences listed, more than 4% were seen once; the top ten hold about 5.4%. This clonotype was detected many times. The antigen remains undetermined. Points from the study as a whole: Anti-spike CD8 specificities were favored by VDJdb matching, whose results missed private and CD4 specificities.

The CDR3 totals 16 residues. Germline V CDR1 and CDR2: SEHNR, FQNEAQ (reference sequence). V trimming: 5 bases; J trimming: 1 base; junction bases outside the gene matches: 8. This sequence originates from an adult who was a healthcare worker with PCR-confirmed SARS-CoV-2 infection or an uninfected control (not recorded which). The sequencing input was whole blood. The chain links TRBV7-9 to TRBJ2-7; 10 nucleotides match TRBD1. CDR3 nucleotides: TGTGCCAGCAGCCCGAAGGACAGGGGGTTATCCTACGAGCAGTACTTC. This encodes CASSPKDRGLSYEQYF.